This TCR beta chain was recorded in a study of cytotoxic CD8 clonotypes in ibrutinib-treated CLL. Looking at the study overall: About 25 partial and 2 complete responses; at median roughly 67 months, approximately 14 remitted, roughly twelve progressed. Across samples, productive templates numbered a few hundred thousand and productive rearrangements reached 94,082 on average.

Measured with immunoSEQ multiplex PCR; TCRdb has only the in-frame clones, and not every one. The sample lists some 130,000 clones, 60% to 85% occurring once. Whole-study findings and limits: Baseline clonality exceeded age-matched healthy donors and tracked circulating CD8+ T-cell counts.

About this clone: Its antigen remains unknown.

Trimming left V 10 bases short and J 16 bases short, with 19 bases between. Germline CDR1 is MNHEY and CDR2 is SMNVEV (reference sequence). CDR3 length: 11 residues. As input for TCR beta libraries, approximately 2.1 micrograms of genomic DNA came from cryopreserved PBMCs. This sample comprised PBMCs, obtained after 24 months of ibrutinib treatment. This TCR was recovered from a human donor with chronic lymphocytic leukemia. J is TRBJ2-2 and V is TRBV27; a possible D gene is TRBD2 (7 bases). CDR3 sequence: CATPWGGPPFF. The CDR3 nucleotides read TGTGCCACCCCCTGGGGGGGGCCCCCGTTTTTT.